This T cell receptor (beta chain) comes out of a study of T-cell memory formation after mild COVID-19. Study at large: Across donors, TCR clusters were largely donor specific. Whole-study results and caveats: Mostly located in CM and EM were contracting CD4+ clones, with contracting CD8+ clones located in EMRA. Some SARS-CoV-2-responding clones were already detected in memory before infection. The authors did not confirm SARS-CoV-2 specificity of second-wave clones peaking day 37.

One entry per CDR3 protein, called by TCRdb with MiXCR from the 5' RACE reads. The sample contains 290,000 or so distinct CDR3 sequences, roughly 19% of which appear only once. This clonotype showed up just a few times. Its antigen remains unknown. V was trimmed by 3 bases and J by 8 bases, leaving 16 bases between them. The CDR3 has 14 residues. The germline V gene encodes CDR1 DFQATT and CDR2 SNEGSKA (reference sequence). This TCR derives from a man between 18 and 35 years old who had mild COVID-19 (a few samples of this study predate the infection). Cell type and time point are not known. Sequenced sample: PBMCs or a T cell subset sorted from them (not recorded which). The gene calls are TRBV20-1 and TRBJ1-4, with unresolved D. For the CDR3, the DNA is TGCAGTGCTAGTCCGCTGCAGGCGAGGGAAAAACTGTTTTTT. It is translated as CSASPLQAREKLFF.